This T cell receptor (beta chain) was sequenced during a study of T cells after yellow fever vaccination. MiXCR, applied by TCRdb to the 5' RACE reads, yields one record per CDR3 protein. The profile shows roughly 500,000 distinct CDR3 sequences, roughly 19% of them singletons. Study-level findings and limits: Researchers report a weaker secondary response that nonetheless peaked faster, day 5 versus 15. Primary-vaccination clones mostly resurfaced post-booster (around 95% CD4, roughly 87% CD8). A small proportion of clonotypes was detected in both the CD4 and CD8 compartments.

This CDR3 contains 16 residues. V was cut by 0 bases and J by 0 bases, with 12 bases left in between. Germline V gives CDR1 ENHRY, CDR2 SYGVKD. A word on this clonotype: Its antigen is still unknown.

Specimen: PBMCs, collected 15 days after the yellow fever booster vaccination. The rearrangement joins TRBV10-3 to TRBJ2-7, with TRBD1 as a possible D gene (5 bases). This TCR was sampled from a man aged 25 to 40 who received the YFV17D yellow fever vaccine. The DNA of the CDR3 is TGTGCCATCAGTGAGTCGACTCAGGGTTTCTCCTACGAGCAGTACTTC. Translated, it gives CAISESTQGFSYEQYF.